The T cell receptor beta chain described here comes from a study of radiotherapy plus CTLA-4 blockade in lung cancer. Study background: Objective response was observed in about 19% of patients, and disease control in 31%. Study-level findings and limits: TCR clones from tumors expanded in blood after radiotherapy plus ipilimumab.

V was trimmed by 7 bases and J by 4 bases, leaving 8 bases between them. The CDR3 consists of 12 residues. From germline, CDR1 is LNHDA and CDR2 SQIVND (reference sequence). A word on this clone: Its antigen is as yet unknown.

Profiling relied on immunoSEQ multiplex PCR, and the TCRdb table lists in-frame clones only, not all of them. The sample holds 30,000 to 40,000 clones, roughly three quarters seen once. Patients in the study, people with chemo-refractory metastatic non-small-cell lung cancer, received focal radiation plus ipilimumab CTLA-4 blockade. The rearrangement uses TRBV19 and TRBJ1-5; tentatively, D is TRBD1 (6 bases). Here the sequenced sample was peripheral blood, taken from a patient treated with radiotherapy plus ipilimumab. This clonotype originated in a human donor with non-small cell lung cancer that progressed on radiotherapy plus ipilimumab. The CDR3 bases are TGTGCCAGTAAGGGGGGGAATCAGCCCCAGCATTTT. This translates into CASKGGNQPQHF.